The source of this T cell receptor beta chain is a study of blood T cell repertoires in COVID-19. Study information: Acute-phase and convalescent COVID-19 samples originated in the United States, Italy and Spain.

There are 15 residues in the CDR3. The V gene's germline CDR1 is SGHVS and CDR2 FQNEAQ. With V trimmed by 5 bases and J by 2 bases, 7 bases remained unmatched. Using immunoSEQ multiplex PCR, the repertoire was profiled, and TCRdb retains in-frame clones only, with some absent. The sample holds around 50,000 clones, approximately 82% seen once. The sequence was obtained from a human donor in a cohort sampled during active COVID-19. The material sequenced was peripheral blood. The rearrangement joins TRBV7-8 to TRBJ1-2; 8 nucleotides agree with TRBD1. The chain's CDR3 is CASSPRQGSNYGYTF. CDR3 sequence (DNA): TGTGCCAGCAGCCCGAGACAGGGGTCGAACTATGGCTACACCTTC.